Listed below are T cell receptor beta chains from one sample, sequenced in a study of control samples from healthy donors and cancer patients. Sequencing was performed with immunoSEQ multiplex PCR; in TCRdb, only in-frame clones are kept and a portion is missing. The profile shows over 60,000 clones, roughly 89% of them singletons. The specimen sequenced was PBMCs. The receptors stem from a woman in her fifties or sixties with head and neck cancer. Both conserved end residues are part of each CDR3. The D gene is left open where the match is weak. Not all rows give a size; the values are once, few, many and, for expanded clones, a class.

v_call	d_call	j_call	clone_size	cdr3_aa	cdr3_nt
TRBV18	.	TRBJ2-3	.	CASSPILGTTDTQYF	TGTGCCAGCTCACCCATTCTGGGGACCACAGATACGCAGTATTTT
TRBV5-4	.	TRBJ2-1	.	CASSLPGTRGNEQFF	TGTGCCAGCAGCCTTCCGGGGACAAGGGGAAATGAGCAGTTCTTC
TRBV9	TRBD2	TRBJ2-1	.	CASSVATASGMNEQFF	TGTGCCAGCAGCGTAGCCACAGCTAGCGGGATGAATGAGCAGTTCTTC
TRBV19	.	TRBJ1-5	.	CATKNVGSSENQPQHF	TGTGCCACCAAAAACGTCGGGAGCAGCGAGAATCAGCCCCAGCATTTT
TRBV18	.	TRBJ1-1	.	CASSPGPGWEAFF	TGTGCCAGCTCACCCGGCCCGGGGTGGGAAGCTTTCTTT
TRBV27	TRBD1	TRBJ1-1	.	CASSPYGQGAGNTEAFF	TGTGCCAGCAGTCCATACGGACAGGGGGCCGGGAACACTGAAGCTTTCTTT
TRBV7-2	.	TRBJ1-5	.	CASSLAGGEPQPQHF	TGTGCCAGCAGCTTAGCTGGGGGCGAACCTCAGCCCCAGCATTTT
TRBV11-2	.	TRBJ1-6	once	CASSLVRDNSPLHF	TGTGCCAGCAGCTTAGTCAGGGATAATTCACCCCTCCACTTT
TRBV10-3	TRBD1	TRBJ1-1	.	CATGQGDNTEAFF	TGTGCCACCGGACAGGGGGATAACACTGAAGCTTTCTTT
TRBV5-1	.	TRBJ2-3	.	CASSTGIATDTQYF	TGCGCCAGCAGCACGGGAATCGCCACAGATACGCAGTATTTT
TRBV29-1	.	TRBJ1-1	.	CSVEVQAIASTEAFF	TGCAGCGTTGAAGTTCAGGCGATCGCGAGCACTGAAGCTTTCTTT
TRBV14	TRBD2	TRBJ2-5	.	CASSQDLVAGVRGETQYF	TGTGCCAGCAGCCAAGATTTAGTAGCGGGAGTAAGGGGAGAGACCCAGTACTTC
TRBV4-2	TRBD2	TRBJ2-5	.	CASGISGIEETQYF	TGTGCTTCCGGGATTAGCGGGATAGAAGAGACCCAGTACTTC
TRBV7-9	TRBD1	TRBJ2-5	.	CASSLALGQGKETQYF	TGTGCCAGCAGCTTAGCCCTGGGACAGGGGAAAGAGACCCAGTACTTC
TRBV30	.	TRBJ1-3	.	CAWSVLSGGYTTYF	TGTGCCTGGAGTGTACTGTCCGGGGGCTACACCACATATTTT
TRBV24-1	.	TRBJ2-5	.	CATSGQYQETQYF	TGTGCCACCAGCGGACAGTACCAAGAGACCCAGTACTTC
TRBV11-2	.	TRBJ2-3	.	CASSPRGASTDTQYF	TGTGCCAGCAGTCCCCGGGGAGCGAGCACAGATACGCAGTATTTT
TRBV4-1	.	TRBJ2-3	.	CASSQFGPGSTDTQYF	TGCGCCAGCAGCCAATTCGGTCCGGGTTCGACAGATACGCAGTATTTT
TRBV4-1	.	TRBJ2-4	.	CASSQDSDGADKNIQYF	TGCGCCAGCAGCCAAGATTCGGACGGGGCGGACAAAAACATTCAGTACTTC
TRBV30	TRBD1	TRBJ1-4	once	CATGQGSEKLFF	TGTGCCACGGGACAGGGAAGTGAAAAACTGTTTTTT
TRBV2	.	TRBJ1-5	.	CASKSGVHQPQHF	TGTGCCAGCAAGAGTGGGGTTCATCAGCCCCAGCATTTT
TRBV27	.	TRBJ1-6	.	CASKETNSPLHF	TGTGCCAGCAAGGAGACTAATTCACCCCTCCACTTT
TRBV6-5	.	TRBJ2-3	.	CASSSSVGRAADTQYF	TGTGCCAGCAGTTCCAGTGTGGGGCGGGCGGCAGATACGCAGTATTTT
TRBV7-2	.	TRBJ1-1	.	CASSLVAVAEAFF	TGTGCCAGCAGCTTAGTGGCTGTGGCTGAAGCTTTCTTT
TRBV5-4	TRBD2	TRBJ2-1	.	CASSLFRGRSNEQFF	TGTGCCAGCAGCTTGTTTCGCGGGAGGTCGAATGAGCAGTTCTTC
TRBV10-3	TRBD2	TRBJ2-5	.	CAISEAISGREGTQYF	TGTGCCATCAGTGAGGCAATTAGCGGGAGAGAGGGGACCCAGTACTTC
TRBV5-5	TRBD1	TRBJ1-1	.	CASSSSQGTEAFF	TGTGCCAGCAGCTCATCACAGGGGACTGAAGCTTTCTTT
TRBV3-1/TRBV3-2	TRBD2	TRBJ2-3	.	CASSYSGSTDTQYF	TGTGCCAGCAGCTATAGCGGGAGCACAGATACGCAGTATTTT
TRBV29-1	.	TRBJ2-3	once	CSVPGLSTDTQYF	TGCAGCGTTCCGGGACTTAGCACAGATACGCAGTATTTT
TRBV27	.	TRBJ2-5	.	CASSLFYGSKEETQYF	TGTGCCAGCAGTTTATTTTACGGGAGCAAAGAAGAGACCCAGTACTTC